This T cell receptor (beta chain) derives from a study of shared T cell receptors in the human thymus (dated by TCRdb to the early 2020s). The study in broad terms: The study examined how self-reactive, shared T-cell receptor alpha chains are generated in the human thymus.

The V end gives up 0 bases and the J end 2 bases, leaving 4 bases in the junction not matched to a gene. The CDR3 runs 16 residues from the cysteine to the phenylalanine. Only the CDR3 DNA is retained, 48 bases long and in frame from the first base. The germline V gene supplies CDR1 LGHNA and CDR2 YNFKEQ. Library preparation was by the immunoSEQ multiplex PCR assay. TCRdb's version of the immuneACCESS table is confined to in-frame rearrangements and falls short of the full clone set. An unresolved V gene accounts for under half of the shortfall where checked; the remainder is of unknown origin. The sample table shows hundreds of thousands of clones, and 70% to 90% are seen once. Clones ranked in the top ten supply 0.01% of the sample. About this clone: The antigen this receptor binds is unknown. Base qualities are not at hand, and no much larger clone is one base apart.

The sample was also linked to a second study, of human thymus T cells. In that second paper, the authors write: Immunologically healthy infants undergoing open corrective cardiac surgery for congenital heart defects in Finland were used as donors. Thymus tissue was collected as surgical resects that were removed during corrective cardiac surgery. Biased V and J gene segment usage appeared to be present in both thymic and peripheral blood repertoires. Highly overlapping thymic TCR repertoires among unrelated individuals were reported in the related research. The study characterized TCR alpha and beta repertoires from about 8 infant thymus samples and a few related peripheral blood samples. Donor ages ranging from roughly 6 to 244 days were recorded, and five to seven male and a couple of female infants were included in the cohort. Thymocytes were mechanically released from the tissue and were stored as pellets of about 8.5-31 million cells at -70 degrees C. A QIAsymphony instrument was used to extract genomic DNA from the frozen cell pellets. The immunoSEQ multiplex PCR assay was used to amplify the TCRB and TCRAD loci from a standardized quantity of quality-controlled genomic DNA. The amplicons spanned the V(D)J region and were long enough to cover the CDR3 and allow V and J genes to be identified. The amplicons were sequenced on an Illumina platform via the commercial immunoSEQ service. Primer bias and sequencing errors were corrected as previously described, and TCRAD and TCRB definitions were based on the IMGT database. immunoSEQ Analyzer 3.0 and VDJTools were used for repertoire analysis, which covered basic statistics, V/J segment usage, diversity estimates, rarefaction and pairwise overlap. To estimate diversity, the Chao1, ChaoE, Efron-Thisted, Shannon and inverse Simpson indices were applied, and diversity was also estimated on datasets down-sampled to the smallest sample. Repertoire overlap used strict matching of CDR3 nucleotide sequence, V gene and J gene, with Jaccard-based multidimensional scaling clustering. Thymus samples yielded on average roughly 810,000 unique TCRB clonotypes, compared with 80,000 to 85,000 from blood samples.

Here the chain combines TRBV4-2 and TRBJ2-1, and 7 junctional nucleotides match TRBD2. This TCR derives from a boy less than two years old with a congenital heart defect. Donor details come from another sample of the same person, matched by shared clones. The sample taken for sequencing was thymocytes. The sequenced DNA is TGTGCCAGCAGCCAAGATTGCGGGAGCCCCTACAATGAGCAGTTCTTC. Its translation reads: CASSQDCGSPYNEQFF.